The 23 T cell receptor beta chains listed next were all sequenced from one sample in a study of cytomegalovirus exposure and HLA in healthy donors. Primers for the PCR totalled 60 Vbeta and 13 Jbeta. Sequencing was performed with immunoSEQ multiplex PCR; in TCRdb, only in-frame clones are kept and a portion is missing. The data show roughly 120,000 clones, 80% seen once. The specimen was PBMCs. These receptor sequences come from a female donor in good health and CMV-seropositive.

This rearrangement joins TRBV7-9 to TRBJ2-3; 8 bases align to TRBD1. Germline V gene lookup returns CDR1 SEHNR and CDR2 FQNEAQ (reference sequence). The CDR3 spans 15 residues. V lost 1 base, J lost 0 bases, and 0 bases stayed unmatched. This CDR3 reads CASSLDRGSTDTQYF. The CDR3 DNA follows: TGTGCCAGCAGCTTAGACAGGGGGAGCACAGATACGCAGTATTTT. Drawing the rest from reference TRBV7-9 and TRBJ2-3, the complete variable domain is DTGVSQNPRHKITKRGQNVTFRCDPISEHNRLYWYRQTLGQGPEFLTYFQNEAQLEKSRLLSDRFSAERPKGSFSTLEIQRTEQGDSAMYLCASSLDRGSTDTQYFGPGTRLTVL.

The CDR3 protein is CASSPGTPFYTGELFF. The CDR3 DNA reads as TGTGCCAGCAGCCCCGGGACACCTTTCTACACCGGGGAGCTGTTTTTT. This chain joins TRBV7-3 and TRBJ2-2; a weak D match, TRBD1 (6 bases). The CDR3 has 16 amino acids. Trimming took off 5 bases at V and 3 bases at J, with 16 bases between the two ends. CDR1 and CDR2 (germline): SGHTA, FQGTGA.

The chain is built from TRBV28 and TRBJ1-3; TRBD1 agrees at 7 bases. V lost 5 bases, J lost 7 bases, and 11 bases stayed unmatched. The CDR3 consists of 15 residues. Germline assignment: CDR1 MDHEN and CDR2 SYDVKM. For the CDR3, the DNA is TGTGCCAGCAGTCAAAAGAAGACAGGGATCAACACCATATATTTT. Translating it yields CASSQKKTGINTIYF.

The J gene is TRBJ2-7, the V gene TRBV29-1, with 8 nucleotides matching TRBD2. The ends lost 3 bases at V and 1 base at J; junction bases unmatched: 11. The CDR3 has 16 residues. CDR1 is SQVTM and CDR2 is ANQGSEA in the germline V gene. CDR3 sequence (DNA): TGCAGCGTTGATCCCCGGGGGGGAGCGAGGTCCTACGAGCAGTACTTC. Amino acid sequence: CSVDPRGGARSYEQYF.

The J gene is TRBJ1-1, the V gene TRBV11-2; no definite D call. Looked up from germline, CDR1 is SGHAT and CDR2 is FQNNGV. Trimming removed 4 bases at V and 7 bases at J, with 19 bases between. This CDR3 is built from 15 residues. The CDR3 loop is CASSSAPGSSIEAFF. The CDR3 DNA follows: TGTGCCAGCAGCTCCGCTCCCGGGTCGAGTATTGAAGCTTTCTTT.

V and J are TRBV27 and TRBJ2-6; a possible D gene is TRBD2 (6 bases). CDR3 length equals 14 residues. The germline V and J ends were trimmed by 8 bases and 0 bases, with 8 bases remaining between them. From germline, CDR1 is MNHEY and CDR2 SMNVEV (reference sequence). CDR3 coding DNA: TGTGCCAGCCCGGAGGGCTCTGGGGCCAACGTCCTGACTTTC. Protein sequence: CASPEGSGANVLTF.

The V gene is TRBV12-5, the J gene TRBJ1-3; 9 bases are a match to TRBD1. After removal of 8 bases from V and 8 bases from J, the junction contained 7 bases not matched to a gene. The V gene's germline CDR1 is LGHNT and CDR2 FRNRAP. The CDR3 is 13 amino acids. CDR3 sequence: CASRTGETDTIYF. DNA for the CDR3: TGTGCTAGTAGGACAGGGGAGACGGACACCATATATTTT.

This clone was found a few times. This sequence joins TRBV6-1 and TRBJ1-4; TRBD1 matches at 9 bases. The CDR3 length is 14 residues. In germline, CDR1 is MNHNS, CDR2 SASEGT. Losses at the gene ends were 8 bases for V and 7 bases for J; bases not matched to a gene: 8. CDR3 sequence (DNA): TGTGCCAGCTCCCCAGGACAGGGGTTTGAAAAACTGTTTTTT. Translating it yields CASSPGQGFEKLFF.

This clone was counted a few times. The chain's CDR3 is CAIRPTADNEQFF. Written as DNA, the CDR3 is TGTGCCATCAGACCGACAGCCGACAATGAGCAGTTCTTC. V and J are TRBV10-3 and TRBJ2-1; a weak D match, TRBD1 (5 bases). Looked up from germline, CDR1 is ENHRY and CDR2 is SYGVKD. The CDR3 runs to 13 residues. Trimming took off 6 bases at V and 5 bases at J, with 11 bases between the two ends.

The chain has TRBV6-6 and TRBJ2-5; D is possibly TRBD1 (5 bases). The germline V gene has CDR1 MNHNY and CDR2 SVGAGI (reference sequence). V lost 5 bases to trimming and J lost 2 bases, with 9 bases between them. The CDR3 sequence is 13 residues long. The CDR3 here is CASSRQHQETQYF. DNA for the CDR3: TGTGCCAGCAGTCGACAGCATCAAGAGACCCAGTACTTC.

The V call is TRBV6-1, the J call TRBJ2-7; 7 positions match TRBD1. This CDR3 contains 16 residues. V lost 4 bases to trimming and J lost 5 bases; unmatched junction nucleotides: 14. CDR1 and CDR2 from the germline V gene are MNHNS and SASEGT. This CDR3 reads CASSVTGTARYNEQYF. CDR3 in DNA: TGTGCCAGCAGTGTGACCGGGACAGCGCGCTATAACGAGCAGTACTTC.

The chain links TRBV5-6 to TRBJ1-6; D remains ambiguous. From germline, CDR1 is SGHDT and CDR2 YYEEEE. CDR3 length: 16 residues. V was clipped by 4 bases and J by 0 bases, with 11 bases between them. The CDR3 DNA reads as TGTGCCAGCAGCCCGATGAGGAGCTCCTATAATTCACCCCTCCACTTT. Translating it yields CASSPMRSSYNSPLHF.

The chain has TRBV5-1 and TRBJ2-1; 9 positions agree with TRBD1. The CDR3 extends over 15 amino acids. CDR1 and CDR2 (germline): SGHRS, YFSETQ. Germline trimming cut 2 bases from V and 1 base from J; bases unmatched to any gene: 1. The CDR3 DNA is TGCGCCAGCAGCTTACAGGGGGCTTCCTACAATGAGCAGTTCTTC. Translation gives CASSLQGASYNEQFF.

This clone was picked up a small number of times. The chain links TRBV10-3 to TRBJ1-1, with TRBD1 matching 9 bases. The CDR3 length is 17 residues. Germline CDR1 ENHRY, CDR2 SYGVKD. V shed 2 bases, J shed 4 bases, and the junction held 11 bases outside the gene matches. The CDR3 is CAISETGPQGARTEAFF. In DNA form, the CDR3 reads TGTGCCATCAGTGAGACCGGCCCACAGGGGGCCCGCACTGAAGCTTTCTTT.

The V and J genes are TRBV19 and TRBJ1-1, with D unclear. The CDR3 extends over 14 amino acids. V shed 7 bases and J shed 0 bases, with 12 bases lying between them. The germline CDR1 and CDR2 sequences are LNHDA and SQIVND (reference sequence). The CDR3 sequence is CASTHTDMNTEAFF. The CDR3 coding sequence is TGTGCCAGTACCCACACAGACATGAACACTGAAGCTTTCTTT.

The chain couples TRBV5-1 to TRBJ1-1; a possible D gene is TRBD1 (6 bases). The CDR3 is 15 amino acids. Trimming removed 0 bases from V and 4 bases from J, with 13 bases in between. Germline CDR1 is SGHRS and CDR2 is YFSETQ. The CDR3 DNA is TGCGCCAGCAGCTTGGTGGGAGGGGGAACCACTGAAGCTTTCTTT. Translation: CASSLVGGGTTEAFF.

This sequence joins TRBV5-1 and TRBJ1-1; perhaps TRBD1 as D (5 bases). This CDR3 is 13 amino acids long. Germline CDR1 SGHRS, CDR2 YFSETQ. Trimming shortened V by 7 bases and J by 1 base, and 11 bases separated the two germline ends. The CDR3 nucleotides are TGCGCCAGCTCAACCAGGGAGAACACTGAAGCTTTCTTT. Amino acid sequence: CASSTRENTEAFF.

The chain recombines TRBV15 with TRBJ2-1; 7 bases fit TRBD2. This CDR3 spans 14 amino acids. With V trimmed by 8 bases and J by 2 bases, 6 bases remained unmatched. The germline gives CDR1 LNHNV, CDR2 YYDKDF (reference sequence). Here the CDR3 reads CATQSGVPYNEQFF. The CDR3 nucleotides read TGTGCCACCCAAAGCGGGGTGCCCTACAATGAGCAGTTCTTC. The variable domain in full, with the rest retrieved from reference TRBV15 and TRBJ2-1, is DAMVIQNPRYQVTQFGKPVTLSCSQTLNHNVMYWYQQKSSQAPKLLFHYYDKDFNNEADTPDNFQSRRPNTSFCFLDIRSPGLGDTAMYLCATQSGVPYNEQFFGPGTRLTVL.

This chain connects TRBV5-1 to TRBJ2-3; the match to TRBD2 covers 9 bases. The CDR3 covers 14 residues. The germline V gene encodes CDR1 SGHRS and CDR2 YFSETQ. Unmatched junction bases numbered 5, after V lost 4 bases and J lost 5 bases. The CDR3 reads CASSIWTSVDTQYF. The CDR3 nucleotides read TGCGCCAGCAGCATATGGACTAGCGTAGATACGCAGTATTTT.

Here the CDR3 DNA reads TGTGCCAGCAGCTCTGGCTCCCTAGCAGGGGGCACACTCCATGAGACCCAGTACTTC. Translation: CASSSGSLAGGTLHETQYF. This sequence joins TRBV7-2 and TRBJ2-5; 8 nucleotides match TRBD1. Germline CDR1 reads SGHTA; CDR2 reads FQGNSA. The CDR3 spans 19 residues. V shed 4 bases and J 5 bases; nucleotides not matched to a gene: 21.

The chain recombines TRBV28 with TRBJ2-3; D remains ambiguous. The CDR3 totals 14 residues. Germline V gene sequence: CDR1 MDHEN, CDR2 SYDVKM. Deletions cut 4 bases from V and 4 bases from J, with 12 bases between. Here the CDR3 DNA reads TGTGCCAGCAGTTCTCGGGTAGAGGCAGATACGCAGTATTTT. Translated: CASSSRVEADTQYF.

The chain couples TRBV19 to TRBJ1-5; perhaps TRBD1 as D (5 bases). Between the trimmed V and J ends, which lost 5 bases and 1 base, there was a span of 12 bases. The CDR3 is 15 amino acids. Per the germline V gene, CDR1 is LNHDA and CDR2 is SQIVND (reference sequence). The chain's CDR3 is CASSLEGVSNQPQHF. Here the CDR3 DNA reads TGTGCCAGTAGTTTGGAAGGGGTGAGCAATCAGCCCCAGCATTTT.

DNA of the CDR3: TGTGCCAGCTCACCGTCCGACAGAAACAATCAGCCCCAGCATTTT. Its protein product is CASSPSDRNNQPQHF. J is TRBJ1-5 and V is TRBV18; a possible D gene is TRBD1 (5 bases). Looked up from germline, CDR1 is KGHSH and CDR2 is LQKENI. This CDR3 has 15 residues. V lost 3 bases and J lost 3, with 12 bases in between.